A selection of T cell receptor beta chains follows, all from one sample in a study of cytomegalovirus exposure and HLA in healthy donors. TCRdb keeps only in-frame clones here, not all; method: immunoSEQ multiplex PCR. The table shows 49,000 or so clones, with roughly four fifths occurring only once. Sequencing was done on a sample of PBMCs. The receptors originated from a boy aged 5 to 17 in good health and CMV-seropositive. CDR3s include the opening cysteine and the closing phenylalanine or tryptophan. The order of the fields is V gene, J gene, D gene, clone size, CDR3 protein, CDR3 DNA. D genes are given only for firm matches. A row's size may be missing; if present it is once, few, many or a size class.

TRBV18	TRBJ2-7	TRBD2	.	CASSPSGSGGALNEQYF	TGTGCCAGCTCACCAAGTGGGAGCGGGGGGGCCCTGAACGAGCAGTACTTC
TRBV12-5	TRBJ1-5	.	.	CASEQGWNQPQHF	TGTGCTAGTGAACAGGGATGGAATCAGCCCCAGCATTTT
TRBV27	TRBJ1-1	.	few	CASSAGWRAFF	TGTGCCAGCAGTGCAGGGTGGCGGGCTTTCTTT
TRBV27	TRBJ2-7	TRBD1	.	CASRSGQGNEQYF	TGTGCCAGCAGGTCGGGACAGGGGAACGAGCAGTACTTC
TRBV27	TRBJ2-3	.	.	CASSFRGSTDTQYF	TGTGCCAGCAGTTTTAGGGGGAGCACAGATACGCAGTATTTT
TRBV2	TRBJ1-2	.	once	CASSDSGRDYGYTF	TGTGCCAGCAGTGACTCCGGCAGGGACTATGGCTACACCTTC
TRBV19	TRBJ2-3	TRBD2	.	CASSNHGGARTDTQYF	TGTGCCAGTAGTAACCACGGGGGGGCCAGGACAGATACGCAGTATTTT
TRBV27	TRBJ2-3	.	.	CASSFGGLPRDTQYF	TGTGCCAGCAGTTTCGGTGGACTCCCTCGGGATACGCAGTATTTT
TRBV6-6	TRBJ2-3	.	once	CASSYSRGLDRNTQYF	TGTGCCAGCAGTTACTCCAGGGGCTTAGATAGGAATACGCAGTATTTT
TRBV27	TRBJ2-7	.	.	CATRHYRVGAYEQYF	TGTGCCACCCGACATTACAGGGTTGGGGCATACGAGCAGTACTTC
TRBV6-4	TRBJ2-1	.	.	CASSDSDNNEQFF	TGTGCCAGCAGTGACTCGGACAACAATGAGCAGTTCTTC
TRBV5-8	TRBJ2-6	.	few	CASSLSSSSGANVLTF	TGTGCCAGCAGCTTGTCCTCGAGCTCTGGGGCCAACGTCCTGACTTTC
TRBV19	TRBJ1-2	.	few	CASSMAGLGYTF	TGTGCCAGTAGTATGGCCGGACTCGGCTACACCTTC
TRBV19	TRBJ1-1	.	.	CASSREAGITEAFF	TGTGCCAGTAGTCGGGAGGCAGGTATCACTGAAGCTTTCTTT
TRBV6-1	TRBJ1-4	.	few	CASGPTRAGNEKLFF	TGTGCCAGCGGCCCTACGCGCGCGGGTAATGAAAAACTGTTTTTT
TRBV27	TRBJ2-7	.	.	CTSSLSAVSWYEQYF	TGTACCAGCAGTTTATCGGCGGTTAGCTGGTACGAGCAGTACTTC
TRBV5-1	TRBJ1-3	.	.	CASSLPSSGNTIYF	TGCGCCAGCAGCTTGCCGAGCTCTGGAAACACCATATATTTT
TRBV5-1	TRBJ1-2	.	.	CASSLAALQGTTYGYTF	TGCGCCAGCAGCTTGGCAGCGTTACAGGGAACTACCTATGGCTACACCTTC
TRBV4-1	TRBJ2-1	TRBD2	.	CASSPRLAGSNNEQFF	TGCGCCAGCAGCCCCCGACTAGCGGGGAGTAACAATGAGCAGTTCTTC
TRBV11-2	TRBJ1-5	TRBD1	.	CASSHTGTANQPQHF	TGTGCCAGCAGCCACACCGGGACAGCCAATCAGCCCCAGCATTTT
TRBV7-9	TRBJ2-5	.	.	CASSLAPETQYF	TGTGCCAGCAGCTTAGCCCCGGAGACCCAGTACTTC
TRBV5-5	TRBJ1-1	TRBD1	.	CASSRLKTGATTEAFF	TGTGCCAGCAGCCGCCTTAAGACAGGGGCGACCACTGAAGCTTTCTTT
TRBV25-1	TRBJ2-5	.	few	CASSPRAVETQYF	TGTGCCAGCAGTCCCAGGGCCGTGGAGACCCAGTACTTC
TRBV5-1	TRBJ2-7	.	.	CASHRELSYEQYF	TGCGCCAGCCACAGGGAACTTTCCTACGAGCAGTACTTC
TRBV6-1	TRBJ2-7	.	.	CASSPTVVSGTLQYF	TGTGCCAGCAGTCCAACCGTGGTCTCGGGAACGTTGCAGTACTTC
TRBV5-4	TRBJ2-7	.	.	CASSFWGAYEQYF	TGTGCCAGCAGCTTCTGGGGCGCCTACGAGCAGTACTTC
TRBV19	TRBJ1-1	.	.	CAAQAGVHQAFF	TGTGCCGCCCAGGCGGGGGTGCACCAAGCTTTCTTT
TRBV18	TRBJ2-7	TRBD1	.	CASSPNTGAPYEQYF	TGTGCCAGCTCACCAAACACAGGGGCTCCCTACGAGCAGTACTTC
TRBV10-3	TRBJ1-2	.	few	CAISESTRGYTF	TGTGCCATCAGTGAGTCGACTCGAGGCTACACCTTC
TRBV6-6	TRBJ2-1	.	.	CASSYPGGPYNEQFF	TGTGCCAGCAGTTACCCCGGGGGGCCATACAATGAGCAGTTCTTC
TRBV7-8	TRBJ2-2	.	.	CASSLGRATGELFF	TGTGCCAGCAGCTTAGGGAGAGCGACCGGGGAGCTGTTTTTT
TRBV9	TRBJ2-1	TRBD1	.	CASSASGTAITYNEQFF	TGTGCCAGCAGCGCTTCCGGGACAGCCATAACGTACAATGAGCAGTTCTTC
TRBV15	TRBJ2-7	.	.	CATLWWRALHEQYF	TGTGCCACTCTCTGGTGGCGGGCTCTCCACGAGCAGTACTTC
TRBV6-1	TRBJ1-2	.	few	CASSSDTLSGYTF	TGTGCCAGCAGCTCGGACACCTTGAGTGGCTACACCTTC
TRBV6-5	TRBJ2-2	.	few	CASSYTGETGELFF	TGTGCCAGCAGTTACACTGGGGAGACCGGGGAGCTGTTTTTT
TRBV10-1	TRBJ2-1	TRBD2	.	CASSVAGGAYNEQFF	TGCGCCAGCAGTGTAGCGGGGGGCGCCTACAATGAGCAGTTCTTC
TRBV5-4	TRBJ2-7	.	.	CASSVGGTGYSEQYF	TGTGCCAGCAGCGTGGGGGGTACAGGGTACTCCGAGCAGTACTTC
TRBV29-1	TRBJ1-1	.	once	CSVEGAGTEAFF	TGCAGCGTTGAGGGGGCTGGCACTGAAGCTTTCTTT
TRBV13	TRBJ1-6	.	.	CASSLYGSNSPLHF	TGTGCCAGCAGCTTGTACGGGTCCAATTCACCCCTCCACTTT
TRBV27	TRBJ2-7	.	once	CASSFSPTAYEQYF	TGTGCCAGCAGTTTTTCCCCCACGGCCTACGAGCAGTACTTC
TRBV7-9	TRBJ1-4	TRBD1	.	CASSSARGQGGEKLFF	TGTGCCAGCAGCTCAGCAAGGGGACAGGGCGGTGAAAAACTGTTTTTT
TRBV9	TRBJ2-5	.	.	CASSVGGRDETQYF	TGTGCCAGCAGCGTAGGCGGCAGGGATGAGACCCAGTACTTC